This T cell receptor (beta chain) appears in the sequencing data of a study of Graves' ophthalmopathy and Graves' hyperthyroidism (dated 2018 in TCRdb). Regarding the research as a whole: Peripheral blood was collected before any treatment was given, at the time of initial diagnosis. TCR beta repertoire signatures were used to distinguish Graves' ophthalmopathy from Graves' hyperthyroidism and to predict progression to ophthalmopathy. In total, some 130 blood samples were TCR-sequenced: under 45 ophthalmopathy, some 80 hyperthyroidism and approximately 17 hyperthyroidism-to-ophthalmopathy patients. To explore V-J signatures distinguishing ophthalmopathy from hyperthyroidism, a discovery set of under 110 patients (43 ophthalmopathy, some 57 stable hyperthyroidism) was enrolled. For independent validation, a separate cohort was made up of approximately 19 hyperthyroidism patients plus 17 patients who later progressed from hyperthyroidism to ophthalmopathy. In roughly 6 hyperthyroidism patients, T-cell repertoires of thyroid tissue and blood were compared. After sampling, hyperthyroidism patients received methimazole starting at 30 mg daily, and ophthalmopathy patients received high-dose intravenous methylprednisolone. The 75 to 100 discovery patients were randomly split 7:3 into training and test sets. The study at large found these results: In validation, the model predicted ophthalmopathy progression with more than 70% sensitivity and 72.22% specificity; eleven to twelve predicted patients were CT-confirmed with GO in a median of about 6.1 months. Most expanded thyroid clonotypes with frequency above 0.001 were also detected in blood, suggesting blood repertoires may reflect the thyroid immune response. Ophthalmopathy was separated from stable hyperthyroidism by the 13-signature model with 87.88% sensitivity and less than 82% specificity in cross-validation and with 80%/75% in the test set. No statistical method was used to set the sample size in advance, and the investigators knew which group each participant was assigned to.

There are 18 amino acids in the CDR3, from cysteine to phenylalanine inclusive. Just the 54-base CDR3 DNA is kept, in frame starting at base 1. Deletion took 4 bases off V and 1 base off J, with a span of 17 bases between the germline ends. The germline V gene provides CDR1 MDHEN and CDR2 SYDVKM. The ophthalmopathy patients had moderately to severely active disease, with a Clinical Activity Score of 3 or higher, a NOSPECS grade of 4 or higher, and a disease duration of less than 3 months. Patients with other autoimmune diseases, uncontrolled infections, pregnancy or lactation were excluded from the study. Diagnosis was based on clinical symptoms, serum thyroxine, TRAb, thyroid ultrasound and orbital computed tomography. Ficoll-Paque density gradient centrifugation was used to isolate PBMCs from about 9 ml of fresh peripheral blood. Total RNA was extracted with Trizol reagent and quality-checked on an Agilent 2100 Bioanalyzer.

For repertoire sequencing, TCR beta CDR3 regions were amplified from RNA transcripts. A first-round RT-PCR used HTBI primers with the Qiagen OneStep RT-PCR kit, followed by a second-round multiplex PCR, size selection and purification. The libraries underwent paired-end sequencing with 100 bp reads on an Illumina HiSeq2000. The study's processing was this. Reads were processed with SOAPnuke, discarding reads with adapters, uncalled bases, mean Phred below 15, or no exact constant-primer or identifier match. High-quality paired reads were merged with COPE v1.2.5. Unique nucleotide sequences were defined as clonotypes and aligned to IMGT TRB V, D and J references using MiTCR v1.1. The analysis was limited to V-J combinations with a frequency above 0.0001, which together covered 99.2% of repertoires. For each V-J combination, a TCR clonal expansion and chaos score was defined as F50 clonal expansion divided by the chaos observed in the TCRdist matrix. Features were reduced by Welch's t-statistics and random forest to 10 to 15 V-J combinations, which fed a naive Bayes classifier. The similarity between thyroid and blood repertoires was quantified using the Morisita-Horn index. TCRdb reworked the public reads: Q25 trimming with fastp, MiXCR clone assembly, productive beta chains retained. A single entry per CDR3 protein holds the most common genes and DNA from its merged rows. TCRdb's processing, not the study's, gives the V and J calls here. The sample table holds 200,000 to 250,000 distinct CDR3 sequences, of which about 22% were seen once. Around 40% of the sample lies in the top ten.

This clonotype was seen at least ten times. It lacks a known antigen. The input lacks base qualities; no much larger clone sits a single base away. The specimen sequenced was peripheral blood. The chain was built from TRBV28 and TRBJ1-6; the D gene cannot be named for sure. The TCR comes from a woman aged 50 to 60 with Graves' ophthalmopathy. Donor details come from another sample of the same person, matched by shared clones. The CDR3 corresponds to CASSSRREGVSYNSPLHF. The DNA sequence is given as TGTGCCAGCAGTTCCCGACGGGAGGGAGTATCCTATAATTCACCCCTCCACTTT.